The rows below give T cell receptor beta chains drawn from one sample of a study of CD8+ T cells in alopecia areata. The data were produced by immunoSEQ multiplex PCR, yet TCRdb's version contains in-frame clones alone and is incomplete. The sample lists over 85,000 clones; nearly 45% were seen once. The sequenced material came from CD4+ T cells sorted from blood. Source of these receptors: a human donor with alopecia areata. Each CDR3 is given with its conserved first and last residue. The order of the fields is D gene, J gene, clone size, V gene, CDR3 DNA, CDR3 protein. A D gene is named only where the DNA matches it firmly. The size of a clone is reported for some rows only, either as once, few or many, or as a class for expanded clones.

d_gene: -; j_gene: TRBJ2-5; abundance: few; v_gene: TRBV29-1; CDR3nt: TGCAGCGTGGGCAAAAGGATAGAAGAGACCCAGTACTTC; CDR3aa: CSVGKRIEETQYF
d_gene: TRBD1; j_gene: TRBJ1-2; abundance: -; v_gene: TRBV6-5; CDR3nt: TGTGCCAGCAGTTCGACAGGGGGCGCGGGCTATGGCTACACCTTC; CDR3aa: CASSSTGGAGYGYTF
d_gene: -; j_gene: TRBJ1-4; abundance: few; v_gene: TRBV28; CDR3nt: TGTGCCAGCAGCGCGGAAAAACTGTTTTTT; CDR3aa: CASSAEKLFF
d_gene: -; j_gene: TRBJ2-1; abundance: few; v_gene: TRBV28; CDR3nt: TGTGCCAGCACCCTCCCGGAGGGGAAGCAGTTCTTC; CDR3aa: CASTLPEGKQFF
d_gene: -; j_gene: TRBJ2-1; abundance: few; v_gene: TRBV28; CDR3nt: TGTGCCAGCAGTATTGGGGGGAATGAACAGTTCTTC; CDR3aa: CASSIGGNEQFF
d_gene: -; j_gene: TRBJ1-1; abundance: -; v_gene: TRBV30; CDR3nt: TGTGCCTGGAGTGGACCCCCCGGGACCCCTATAGGCGCTTTCTTT; CDR3aa: CAWSGPPGTPIGAFF
d_gene: -; j_gene: TRBJ1-2; abundance: -; v_gene: TRBV4-3; CDR3nt: TGCGCCAGCAGCCAAGACAGTAGCGGGCTCTATGGCTACACCTTC; CDR3aa: CASSQDSSGLYGYTF
d_gene: TRBD2; j_gene: TRBJ2-5; abundance: few; v_gene: TRBV5-1; CDR3nt: TGCGCCAGCAGCCAAGCTAGCGGGGCAGAGACCCAGTACTTC; CDR3aa: CASSQASGAETQYF
d_gene: -; j_gene: TRBJ1-1; abundance: -; v_gene: TRBV29-1; CDR3nt: TGCAGCGTGACCTCCGGTTTGAACACTGAAGCTTTCTTT; CDR3aa: CSVTSGLNTEAFF
d_gene: -; j_gene: TRBJ2-1; abundance: few; v_gene: TRBV29-1; CDR3nt: TGCAGCGTTTTTGGTGAGCAGTTCTTC; CDR3aa: CSVFGEQFF
d_gene: TRBD2; j_gene: TRBJ2-5; abundance: -; v_gene: TRBV28; CDR3nt: TGTGCCAGCAGTGCGCCGTCGGGGGGGCAAGAGACCCAGTACTTC; CDR3aa: CASSAPSGGQETQYF
d_gene: TRBD1; j_gene: TRBJ1-1; abundance: few; v_gene: TRBV29-1; CDR3nt: TGCAGCGTTAGGACAGGGGGGAACACTGAAGCTTTCTTT; CDR3aa: CSVRTGGNTEAFF
d_gene: TRBD1; j_gene: TRBJ2-7; abundance: -; v_gene: TRBV30; CDR3nt: TGTGCCTGGAGTAGACAGGGGGCGAGAGAGCAGTACTTC; CDR3aa: CAWSRQGAREQYF
d_gene: TRBD1; j_gene: TRBJ1-6; abundance: few; v_gene: TRBV5-1; CDR3nt: TGCGCCAGCAGCGGGGACAGTTCGCGAAATTCACCCCTCCACTTT; CDR3aa: CASSGDSSRNSPLHF
d_gene: -; j_gene: TRBJ2-7; abundance: few; v_gene: TRBV29-1; CDR3nt: TGCAGCGTGTTACTAACCTACGAGCAGTACTTC; CDR3aa: CSVLLTYEQYF
d_gene: -; j_gene: TRBJ1-1; abundance: -; v_gene: TRBV6-5; CDR3nt: TGTGCCAGCAGTTACCGACTAAAGGGAGACACTGAAGCTTTCTTT; CDR3aa: CASSYRLKGDTEAFF
d_gene: -; j_gene: TRBJ1-6; abundance: few; v_gene: TRBV6-1; CDR3nt: TGTGCCAGCAGTGGGGTCGGCATGTCACCCCTCCACTTT; CDR3aa: CASSGVGMSPLHF
d_gene: -; j_gene: TRBJ2-1; abundance: few; v_gene: TRBV19; CDR3nt: TGTGCCAGTAGTTCCAGGGGGGAGAATGAGCAGTTCTTC; CDR3aa: CASSSRGENEQFF
d_gene: TRBD1; j_gene: TRBJ1-1; abundance: -; v_gene: TRBV29-1; CDR3nt: TGCAGCGTTGTGCGGGACAGGGGGGAAGCTTTCTTT; CDR3aa: CSVVRDRGEAFF
d_gene: -; j_gene: TRBJ1-3; abundance: -; v_gene: TRBV2; CDR3nt: TGTGCCAGCCAAAGTCTCTCTGGAAACACCATATATTTT; CDR3aa: CASQSLSGNTIYF
d_gene: -; j_gene: TRBJ2-2; abundance: -; v_gene: TRBV29-1; CDR3nt: TGCAGCGCGAATTCGAACACCGGGGAGCTGTTTTTT; CDR3aa: CSANSNTGELFF
d_gene: -; j_gene: TRBJ2-7; abundance: -; v_gene: TRBV29-1; CDR3nt: TGCAGCGTTGGTGCAGGGGGAGGCGAGCAGTACTTC; CDR3aa: CSVGAGGGEQYF
d_gene: TRBD2; j_gene: TRBJ2-1; abundance: -; v_gene: TRBV29-1; CDR3nt: TGCAGCGTTGAGGCACTAGCGGCGAATGAGCAGTTCTTC; CDR3aa: CSVEALAANEQFF
d_gene: -; j_gene: TRBJ1-2; abundance: -; v_gene: TRBV29-1; CDR3nt: TGCAGCGTTGATCGTGGGAATTATGGCTACACCTTC; CDR3aa: CSVDRGNYGYTF
d_gene: TRBD1; j_gene: TRBJ2-7; abundance: -; v_gene: TRBV5-1; CDR3nt: TGCGCCAGCAGCTTGGCCGGACAGGGAAACTACGAGCAGTACTTC; CDR3aa: CASSLAGQGNYEQYF
d_gene: TRBD2; j_gene: TRBJ2-1; abundance: few; v_gene: TRBV13; CDR3nt: TGTGCCAGCGGGAGGGCTAGTGGTGAGCAGTTCTTC; CDR3aa: CASGRASGEQFF
d_gene: -; j_gene: TRBJ2-1; abundance: -; v_gene: TRBV30; CDR3nt: TGTGCCTGGGCCCTCAGCGGCTCCTACAATGAGCAGTTCTTC; CDR3aa: CAWALSGSYNEQFF
d_gene: -; j_gene: TRBJ2-1; abundance: -; v_gene: TRBV6-6; CDR3nt: TGTGCCAGCAGTTATGGACGCTGGTTTAATGAGCAGTTCTTC; CDR3aa: CASSYGRWFNEQFF
d_gene: -; j_gene: TRBJ1-5; abundance: -; v_gene: TRBV29-1; CDR3nt: TGCAGCGTCTACCCGCGTGTGGGCCTCGGGCCCCAGCATTTT; CDR3aa: CSVYPRVGLGPQHF
d_gene: -; j_gene: TRBJ2-5; abundance: few; v_gene: TRBV18; CDR3nt: TGTGCCAGCTCACCCACCAGCGGATTTACAGAGACCCAGTACTTC; CDR3aa: CASSPTSGFTETQYF
d_gene: TRBD1; j_gene: TRBJ2-7; abundance: few; v_gene: TRBV30; CDR3nt: TGTGCCTGGAGGGGGACAGGGCCTCTCGAGCAGTACTTC; CDR3aa: CAWRGTGPLEQYF
d_gene: -; j_gene: TRBJ1-2; abundance: few; v_gene: TRBV29-1; CDR3nt: TGCAGCGTTGACAGGACAGTAGTTCCTAACTATGGCTACACCTTC; CDR3aa: CSVDRTVVPNYGYTF
d_gene: TRBD2; j_gene: TRBJ2-1; abundance: once; v_gene: TRBV11-2; CDR3nt: TGTGCCAGCAGCTCCGGGACTAGCGGGAGGGCAGATGAGCAGTTCTTC; CDR3aa: CASSSGTSGRADEQFF
d_gene: -; j_gene: TRBJ1-6; abundance: few; v_gene: TRBV28; CDR3nt: TGTGCCAGCAGTACTCCCCAGGGGTTTTCCCTCCACTTT; CDR3aa: CASSTPQGFSLHF
d_gene: -; j_gene: TRBJ2-3; abundance: -; v_gene: TRBV29-1; CDR3nt: TGCAGCGTTGATAACCCTGGCACAGATACGCAGTATTTT; CDR3aa: CSVDNPGTDTQYF
d_gene: -; j_gene: TRBJ2-3; abundance: -; v_gene: TRBV29-1; CDR3nt: TGCAGCGTTCAAAAGGGACTCCTAAGCACAGATACGCAGTATTTT; CDR3aa: CSVQKGLLSTDTQYF
d_gene: -; j_gene: TRBJ2-6; abundance: -; v_gene: TRBV30; CDR3nt: TGTGCCTGGAGTGTACAACTATCTGGGGCCAACGTCCTGACTTTC; CDR3aa: CAWSVQLSGANVLTF
d_gene: -; j_gene: TRBJ2-5; abundance: -; v_gene: TRBV28; CDR3nt: TGTGCCAGCAGTCCTGAATGGGCACGGAAAGAGACCCAGTACTTC; CDR3aa: CASSPEWARKETQYF
d_gene: -; j_gene: TRBJ2-7; abundance: few; v_gene: TRBV29-1; CDR3nt: TGCAGCGTTGAAGTAGGTATTGAAGAGCAGTACTTC; CDR3aa: CSVEVGIEEQYF
d_gene: TRBD1; j_gene: TRBJ2-7; abundance: once; v_gene: TRBV6-6; CDR3nt: TGTGCCAGCAGTTTACGGACAGGGACCTACGAGCAGTACTTC; CDR3aa: CASSLRTGTYEQYF
d_gene: TRBD1; j_gene: TRBJ2-5; abundance: -; v_gene: TRBV28; CDR3nt: TGTGCCAGCAGTACCTACAGGGGCATGGAGACCCAGTACTTC; CDR3aa: CASSTYRGMETQYF
d_gene: -; j_gene: TRBJ1-4; abundance: few; v_gene: TRBV11-2; CDR3nt: TGTGCCAGCAGCTCCCACAGGTTAACTAATGAAAAACTGTTTTTT; CDR3aa: CASSSHRLTNEKLFF
d_gene: -; j_gene: TRBJ1-3; abundance: -; v_gene: TRBV25-1; CDR3nt: TGTGCCAGCAGTGAACCCGGCGGGAACACCATATATTTT; CDR3aa: CASSEPGGNTIYF
d_gene: TRBD2; j_gene: TRBJ2-5; abundance: -; v_gene: TRBV7-9; CDR3nt: TGTGCCAGCAGCTTGAGCGGGACGTGGGAGACCCAGTACTTC; CDR3aa: CASSLSGTWETQYF
d_gene: TRBD2; j_gene: TRBJ2-3; abundance: few; v_gene: TRBV29-1; CDR3nt: TGCAGCGTTGAGGGAACTAGCGGGAGAGGTGTAGATACGCAGTATTTT; CDR3aa: CSVEGTSGRGVDTQYF
d_gene: -; j_gene: TRBJ2-1; abundance: few; v_gene: TRBV20-1; CDR3nt: TGCAGTGCTAGCGGGGTTGATGAGCAGTTCTTC; CDR3aa: CSASGVDEQFF
d_gene: TRBD1; j_gene: TRBJ1-5; abundance: -; v_gene: TRBV30; CDR3nt: TGTGCCTGGACAAGGGACAGGGGGAACCAGCCCCAGCATTTT; CDR3aa: CAWTRDRGNQPQHF
d_gene: -; j_gene: TRBJ2-3; abundance: few; v_gene: TRBV7-2; CDR3nt: TGTGCCAGCAGCCCAGTCTGGGGAGATACGCAGTATTTT; CDR3aa: CASSPVWGDTQYF
d_gene: -; j_gene: TRBJ1-4; abundance: few; v_gene: TRBV14; CDR3nt: TGTGCCAGCAGCATGATACCCCATGAAAAACTGTTTTTT; CDR3aa: CASSMIPHEKLFF
d_gene: -; j_gene: TRBJ2-1; abundance: -; v_gene: TRBV30; CDR3nt: TGTGCCTGTGGAGGGGAGCACAGGCAGTTCTTC; CDR3aa: CACGGEHRQFF
d_gene: TRBD1; j_gene: TRBJ1-1; abundance: -; v_gene: TRBV29-1; CDR3nt: TGCAGCGAGCACAGGGGACCTAACACTGAAGCTTTCTTT; CDR3aa: CSEHRGPNTEAFF
d_gene: TRBD2; j_gene: TRBJ2-3; abundance: -; v_gene: TRBV29-1; CDR3nt: TGCAGCGTTTACCTGCGGGGGTTCGCTTCGGGTGGCACAGATACGCAGTATTTT; CDR3aa: CSVYLRGFASGGTDTQYF